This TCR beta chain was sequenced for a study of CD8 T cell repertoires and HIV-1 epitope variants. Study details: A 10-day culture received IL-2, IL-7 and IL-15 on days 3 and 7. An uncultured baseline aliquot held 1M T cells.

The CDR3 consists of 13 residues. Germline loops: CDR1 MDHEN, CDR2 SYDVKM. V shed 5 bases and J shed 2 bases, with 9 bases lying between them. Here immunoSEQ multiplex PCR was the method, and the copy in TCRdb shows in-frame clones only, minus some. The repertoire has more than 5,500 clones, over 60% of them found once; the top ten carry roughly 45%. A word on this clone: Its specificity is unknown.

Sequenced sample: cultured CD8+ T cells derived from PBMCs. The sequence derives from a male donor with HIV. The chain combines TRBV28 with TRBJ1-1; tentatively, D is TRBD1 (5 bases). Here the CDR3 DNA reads TGTGCCAGCAGTGAGACAGCTAACACTGAAGCTTTCTTT. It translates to CASSETANTEAFF. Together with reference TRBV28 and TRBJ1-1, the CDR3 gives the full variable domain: DVKVTQSSRYLVKRTGEKVFLECVQDMDHENMFWYRQDPGLGLRLIYFSYDVKMKEKGDIPEGYSVSREKKERFSLILESASTNQTSMYLCASSETANTEAFFGQGTRLTVV.